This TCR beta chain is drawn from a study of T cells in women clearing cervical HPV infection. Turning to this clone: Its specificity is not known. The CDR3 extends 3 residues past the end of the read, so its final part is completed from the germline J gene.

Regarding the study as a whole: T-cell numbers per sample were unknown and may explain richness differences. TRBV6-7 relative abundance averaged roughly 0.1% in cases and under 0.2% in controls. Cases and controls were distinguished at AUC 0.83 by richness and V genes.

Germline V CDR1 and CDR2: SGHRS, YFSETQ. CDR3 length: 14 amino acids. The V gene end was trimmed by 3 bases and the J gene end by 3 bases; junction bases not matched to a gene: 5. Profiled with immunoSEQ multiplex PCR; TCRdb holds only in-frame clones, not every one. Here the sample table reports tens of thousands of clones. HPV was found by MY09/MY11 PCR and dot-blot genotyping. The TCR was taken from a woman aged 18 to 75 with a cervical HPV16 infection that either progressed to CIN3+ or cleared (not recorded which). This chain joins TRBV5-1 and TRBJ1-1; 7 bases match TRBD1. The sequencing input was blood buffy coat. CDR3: CASSSGGGYTEAFF. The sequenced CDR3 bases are TGCGCCAGCAGCTCAGGGGGAGGGTACACTGAA. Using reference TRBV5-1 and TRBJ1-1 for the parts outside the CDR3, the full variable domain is KAGVTQTPRYLIKTRGQQVTLSCSPISGHRSVSWYQQTPGQGLQFLFEYFSETQRNKGNFPGRFSGRQFSNSRSEMNVSTLELGDSALYLCASSSGGGYTEAFFGQGTRLTVV.